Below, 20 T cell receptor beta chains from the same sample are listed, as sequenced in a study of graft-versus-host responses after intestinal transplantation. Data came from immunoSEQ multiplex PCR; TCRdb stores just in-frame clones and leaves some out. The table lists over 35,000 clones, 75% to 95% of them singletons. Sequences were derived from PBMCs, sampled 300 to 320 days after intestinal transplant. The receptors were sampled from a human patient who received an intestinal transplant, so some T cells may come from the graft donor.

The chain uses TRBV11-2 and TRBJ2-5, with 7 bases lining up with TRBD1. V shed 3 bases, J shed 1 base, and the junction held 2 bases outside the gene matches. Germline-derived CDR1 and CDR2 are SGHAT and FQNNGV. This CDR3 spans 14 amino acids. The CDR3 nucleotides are TGTGCCAGCAGCTTCCGGGACAGCCAAGAGACCCAGTACTTC. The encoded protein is CASSFRDSQETQYF.

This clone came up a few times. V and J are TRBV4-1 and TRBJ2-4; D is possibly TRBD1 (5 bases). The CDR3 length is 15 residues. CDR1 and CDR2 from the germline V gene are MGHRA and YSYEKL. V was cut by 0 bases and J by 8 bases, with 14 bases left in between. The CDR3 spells CASSQDIGRADIQYF. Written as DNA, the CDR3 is TGCGCCAGCAGCCAAGATATCGGCAGGGCGGACATTCAGTACTTC.

CDR3 DNA: TGTGCCAGCAGTGAGACCCGGGGAGAGGAAGGACAGCCCCAGCATTTT. Translation: CASSETRGEEGQPQHF. The chain carries TRBV27 and TRBJ1-5; no definite D call. CDR3 length: 16 amino acids. Trimming pared 5 bases from V and 7 bases from J, leaving 21 bases between. CDR1 and CDR2 (germline): MNHEY, SMNVEV (reference sequence).

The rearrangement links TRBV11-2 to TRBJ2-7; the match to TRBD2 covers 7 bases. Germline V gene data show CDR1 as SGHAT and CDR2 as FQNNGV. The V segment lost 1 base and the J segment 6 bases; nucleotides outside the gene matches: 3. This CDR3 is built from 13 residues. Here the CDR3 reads CASSLGGGGEQYF. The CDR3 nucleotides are TGTGCCAGCAGCTTAGGTGGGGGGGGCGAGCAGTACTTC.

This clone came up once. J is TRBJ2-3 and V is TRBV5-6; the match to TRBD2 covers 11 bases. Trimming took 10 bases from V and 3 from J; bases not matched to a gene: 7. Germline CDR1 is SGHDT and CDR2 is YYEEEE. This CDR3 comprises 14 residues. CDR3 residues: CAGGTSGSTDTQYF. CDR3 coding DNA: TGTGCCGGGGGGACTAGCGGAAGTACAGATACGCAGTATTTT. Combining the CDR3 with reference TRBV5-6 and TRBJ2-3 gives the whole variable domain DAGVTQSPTHLIKTRGQQVTLRCSPKSGHDTVSWYQQALGQGPQFIFQYYEEEERQRGNFPDRFSGHQFPNYSSELNVNALLLGDSALYLCAGGTSGSTDTQYFGPGTRLTVL.

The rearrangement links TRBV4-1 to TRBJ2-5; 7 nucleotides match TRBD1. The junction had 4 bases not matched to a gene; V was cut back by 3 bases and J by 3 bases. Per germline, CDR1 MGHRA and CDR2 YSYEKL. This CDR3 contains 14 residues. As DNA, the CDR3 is TGCGCCAGCAGCCACCCCGACAGGGAAGAGACCCAGTACTTC. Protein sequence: CASSHPDREETQYF.

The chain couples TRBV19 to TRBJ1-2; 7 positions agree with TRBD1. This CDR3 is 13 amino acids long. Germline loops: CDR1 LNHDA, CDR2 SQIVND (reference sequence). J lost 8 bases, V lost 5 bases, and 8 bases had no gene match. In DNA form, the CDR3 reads TGTGCCAGTAGTTCTCGACAGGGAGAGGGCTACACCTTC. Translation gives CASSSRQGEGYTF.

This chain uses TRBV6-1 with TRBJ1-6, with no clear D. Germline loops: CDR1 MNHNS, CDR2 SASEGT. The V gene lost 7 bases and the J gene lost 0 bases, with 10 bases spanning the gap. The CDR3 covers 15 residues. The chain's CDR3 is CASTVLSSYNSPLHF. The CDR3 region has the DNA TGTGCCAGCACAGTCTTAAGCTCCTATAATTCACCCCTCCACTTT.

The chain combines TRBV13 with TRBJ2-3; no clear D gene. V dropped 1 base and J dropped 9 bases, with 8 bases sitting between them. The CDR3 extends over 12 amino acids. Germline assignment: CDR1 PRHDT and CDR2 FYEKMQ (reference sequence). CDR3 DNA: TGTGCCAGCAGCTTAGAGCTAGGCACGCAGTATTTT. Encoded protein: CASSLELGTQYF.

CDR3 DNA sequence: TGTGCCAGCAGTGAAGGACTAGCGGGAGCACATGAGCAGTTCTTC. This encodes CASSEGLAGAHEQFF. This chain connects TRBV6-1 to TRBJ2-1; 12 positions agree with TRBD2. Losses at the gene ends were 1 base for V and 8 bases for J; bases not matched to a gene: 3. This CDR3 has 15 residues. Per germline, CDR1 MNHNS and CDR2 SASEGT.

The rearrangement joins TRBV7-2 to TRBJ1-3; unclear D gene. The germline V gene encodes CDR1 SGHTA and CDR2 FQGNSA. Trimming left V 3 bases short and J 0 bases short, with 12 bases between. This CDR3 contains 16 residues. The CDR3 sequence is CASSLGSLFSGNTIYF. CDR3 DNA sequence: TGTGCCAGCAGCTTGGGCAGCCTGTTCTCTGGAAACACCATATATTTT.

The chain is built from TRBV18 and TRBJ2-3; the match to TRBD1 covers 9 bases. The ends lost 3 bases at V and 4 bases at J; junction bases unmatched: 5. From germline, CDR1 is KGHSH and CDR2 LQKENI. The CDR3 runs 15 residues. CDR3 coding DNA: TGTGCCAGCTCACCTGGGACAGGGAGTGCAGATACGCAGTATTTT. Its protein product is CASSPGTGSADTQYF.

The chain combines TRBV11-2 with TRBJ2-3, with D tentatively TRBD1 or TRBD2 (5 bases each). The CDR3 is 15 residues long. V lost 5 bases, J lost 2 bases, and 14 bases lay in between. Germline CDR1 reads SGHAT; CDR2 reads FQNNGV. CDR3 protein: CASSRDPIPTDTQYF. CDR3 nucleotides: TGTGCCAGCAGCCGGGACCCTATTCCCACAGATACGCAGTATTTT.

This CDR3 reads CASAREILHSYNEQFF. The CDR3 DNA reads as TGTGCCAGTGCCCGGGAGATACTACACTCCTACAATGAGCAGTTCTTC. The chain joins TRBV2 to TRBJ2-1, with D maybe TRBD2 (6 bases). Germline assignment: CDR1 SNHLY and CDR2 FYNNEI. The ends were cut back, 9 bases at V and 0 bases at J, with 18 bases in the middle. CDR3 length: 16 amino acids. The full variable domain, its missing parts supplied by reference TRBV2 and TRBJ2-1, is EPEVTQTPSHQVTQMGQEVILRCVPISNHLYFYWYRQILGQKVEFLVSFYNNEISEKSEIFDDQFSVERPDGSNFTLKIRSTKLEDSAMYFCASAREILHSYNEQFFGPGTRLTVL.

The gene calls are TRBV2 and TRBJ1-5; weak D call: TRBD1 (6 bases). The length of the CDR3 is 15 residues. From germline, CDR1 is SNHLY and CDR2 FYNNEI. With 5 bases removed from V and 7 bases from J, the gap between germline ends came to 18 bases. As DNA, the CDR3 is TGTGCCAGCAGTCACGTGGACAGCGATATCCAGCCCCAGCATTTT. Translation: CASSHVDSDIQPQHF. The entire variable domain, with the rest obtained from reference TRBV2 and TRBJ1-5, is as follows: EPEVTQTPSHQVTQMGQEVILRCVPISNHLYFYWYRQILGQKVEFLVSFYNNEISEKSEIFDDQFSVERPDGSNFTLKIRSTKLEDSAMYFCASSHVDSDIQPQHFGDGTRLSIL.

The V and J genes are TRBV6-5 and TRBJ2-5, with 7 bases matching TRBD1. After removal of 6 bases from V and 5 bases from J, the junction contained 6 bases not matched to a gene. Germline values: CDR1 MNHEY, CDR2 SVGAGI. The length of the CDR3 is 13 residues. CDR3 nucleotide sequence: TGTGCCAGCAGCCGATCCAGGGGGGAGACCCAGTACTTC. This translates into CASSRSRGETQYF.

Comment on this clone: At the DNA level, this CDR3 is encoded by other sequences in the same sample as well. CDR3 DNA: TGTGCCATCAGTGAGCCAGGAGAGACCCAGTACTTC. The encoded protein is CAISEPGETQYF. This chain joins TRBV10-3 and TRBJ2-5; D uncertain. This CDR3 is 12 amino acids long. Germline CDR1 reads ENHRY; CDR2 reads SYGVKD. The germline V and J ends were trimmed by 2 bases and 4 bases, with 5 bases remaining between them.

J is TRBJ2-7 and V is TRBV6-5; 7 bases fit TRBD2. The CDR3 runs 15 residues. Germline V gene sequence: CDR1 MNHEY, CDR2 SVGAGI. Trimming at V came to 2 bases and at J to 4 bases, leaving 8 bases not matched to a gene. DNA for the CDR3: TGTGCCAGCAGTTACGGGGCTAGCGGTTATTACGAGCAGTACTTC. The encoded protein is CASSYGASGYYEQYF.

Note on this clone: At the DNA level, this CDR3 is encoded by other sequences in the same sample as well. CDR3 region: CSAGAGYGYTF. In DNA form, the CDR3 reads TGCAGCGCAGGGGCCGGCTATGGCTACACCTTC. This chain joins TRBV29-1 and TRBJ1-2; a weak D match, TRBD1 (6 bases). Germline V lookup: CDR1 SQVTM, CDR2 ANQGSEA. The germline V and J ends were trimmed by 7 bases and 4 bases, with 10 bases remaining between them. The CDR3 totals 11 residues.

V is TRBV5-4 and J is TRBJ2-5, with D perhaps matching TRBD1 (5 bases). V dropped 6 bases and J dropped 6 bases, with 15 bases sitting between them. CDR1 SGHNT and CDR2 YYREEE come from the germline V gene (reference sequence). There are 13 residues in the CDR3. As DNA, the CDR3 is TGTGCCAGCATCCGGACACGTCAAAAGACCCAGTACTTC. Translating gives CASIRTRQKTQYF.